The present T cell receptor (beta chain) was sequenced within a study of blood T cell repertoires in COVID-19. Turning to the study itself: Sources were T cells, B-cell-depleted T cells, or PBMCs; the material itself was cDNA or gDNA.

This CDR3 comprises 14 residues. V was pared by 5 bases and J by 0 bases, with 11 bases between. Germline lookup yields CDR1 SEHNR and CDR2 FQNEAQ (reference sequence). Some clones are missing from TCRdb's copy, which holds only in-frame ones; the method was immunoSEQ multiplex PCR. Among 70,000 to 100,000 clones listed, around 90% were seen once. Sequencing was done on a sample of peripheral blood. This clonotype originated in a woman aged 70-85 years with acute or convalescent COVID-19. V gene TRBV7-9 combines with J gene TRBJ2-7; D perhaps matches TRBD1 (6 bases). Written as DNA, the CDR3 is TGTGCCAGCAGCAAACGGGACATCTCCTACGAGCAGTACTTC. It codes for CASSKRDISYEQYF.